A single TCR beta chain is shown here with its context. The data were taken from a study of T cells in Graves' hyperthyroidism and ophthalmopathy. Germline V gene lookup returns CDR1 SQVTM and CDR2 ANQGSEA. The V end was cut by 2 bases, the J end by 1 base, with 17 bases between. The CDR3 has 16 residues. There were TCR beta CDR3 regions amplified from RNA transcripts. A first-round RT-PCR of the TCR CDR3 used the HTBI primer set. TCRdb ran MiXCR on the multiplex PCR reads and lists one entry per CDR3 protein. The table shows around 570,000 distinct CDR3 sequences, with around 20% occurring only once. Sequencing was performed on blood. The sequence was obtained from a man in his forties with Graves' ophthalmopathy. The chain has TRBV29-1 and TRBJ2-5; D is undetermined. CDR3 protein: CSVESHVFWGQETQYF. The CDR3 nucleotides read TGCAGCGTTGAATCCCATGTCTTCTGGGGCCAAGAGACCCAGTACTTC.